The entry below describes one T cell receptor beta chain. Its antigen is not known. This sample is part of a study of cytotoxic CD8 clonotypes in ibrutinib-treated CLL. Study in general: Samples averaged approximately 260,000 productive templates and 90,000 to 100,000 productive rearrangements. Whole-study results and caveats: Collection times varied between progressing and sustained-remission patients.

This CDR3 comprises 15 residues. V lost 2 bases to trimming and J lost 11 bases; unmatched junction nucleotides: 11. The germline gives CDR1 SGHDN, CDR2 FVKESK. The method was immunoSEQ multiplex PCR; TCRdb's version includes in-frame clones alone and lacks a portion of them. The sample comprises 42,000 or so clones, 65% to 70% of which are singletons, and approximately 7% rests with the top ten. TCR beta library input comprised approximately 1.9 micrograms of genomic DNA from cryopreserved PBMCs. This clonotype was obtained from a human donor with chronic lymphocytic leukemia. The sample consisted of PBMCs, taken at disease progression, from a patient treated with ibrutinib. The V call is TRBV14, the J call TRBJ2-1, with TRBD2 matching 8 bases. In DNA form, the CDR3 reads TGTGCCAGCAGCCAAATACTTCCGCCGGGAGGGAAGCAGTTCTTC. Protein: CASSQILPPGGKQFF.